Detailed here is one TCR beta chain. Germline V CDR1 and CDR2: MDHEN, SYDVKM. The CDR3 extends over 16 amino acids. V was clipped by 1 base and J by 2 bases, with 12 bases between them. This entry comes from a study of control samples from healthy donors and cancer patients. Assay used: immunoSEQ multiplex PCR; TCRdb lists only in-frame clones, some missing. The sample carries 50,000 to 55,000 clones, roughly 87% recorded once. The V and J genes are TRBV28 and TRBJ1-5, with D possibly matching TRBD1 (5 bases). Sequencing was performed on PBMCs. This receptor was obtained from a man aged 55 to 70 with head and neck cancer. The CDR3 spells CASSLSPQGGNQPQHF. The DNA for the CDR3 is TGTGCCAGCAGTTTATCTCCTCAGGGTGGCAATCAGCCCCAGCATTTT.